The rows below give T cell receptor beta chains drawn from one sample of a study of blood T cell repertoires in COVID-19. Produced via immunoSEQ multiplex PCR; TCRdb's table is partial and in-frame only. The data hold 250,000 or so clones, with around 90% observed a single time. Sequencing was done on a sample of peripheral blood. These TCRs come from a woman between 55 and 75 years old with COVID-19, enrolled during active disease. Each CDR3 is given without its conserved first and last residue. Each record gives: J gene, V gene, CDR3 protein.

TRBJ1-2 TRBV5-4 ASRTTGGGGYT
TRBJ1-2 TRBV7-2 ASSFQGASYGYT
TRBJ1-3 TRBV19 ASSISTGSGNTIY
TRBJ2-5 TRBV5-1 ASSLGRAGVRQETQY
TRBJ2-1 TRBV6-4 ANRGLPGSYNEQF
TRBJ2-7 TRBV9 ASSVDPVGQYYEQY
TRBJ2-2 TRBV7-9 ASSNPQTNTGELF
TRBJ2-7 TRBV7-9 ASSLQGEQY
TRBJ2-7 TRBV18 ASSPPGSYEQY
TRBJ1-4 TRBV6-2/TRBV6-3 ASSYADRLKLF
TRBJ1-2 TRBV4-2 ASSREAFSYGYT
TRBJ1-2 TRBV5-1 ASSLRGTGSNYGYT
TRBJ1-2 TRBV4-2 ASSQSSRQNYGYT
TRBJ1-2 TRBV2 ASRIGVGGYT
TRBJ2-7 TRBV30 AWSRGTSGYEQY
TRBJ1-5 TRBV27 ASRFGGQGSSHQPQH